This T cell receptor (beta chain) was observed in a study of response to subunit inactivated influenza vaccine (dated by TCRdb to 2016 to 2018). General notes on the study: To follow how T cells responded to a trivalent subunit inactivated influenza vaccine, the researchers relied on deep quantitative profiling of the T cell receptor repertoire.

The library was generated by RT-PCR. The instrument given in TCRdb is Illumina HiSeq 2500. TCRdb applied fastp at Q25 and MiXCR to the public reads, then kept only in-frame beta chains. Records with the same CDR3 protein are collapsed into one entry carrying the most frequent genes and DNA. The sample table holds over 450,000 distinct CDR3 sequences, of which 10% to 15% were seen once. Around 13% of the sample rests with the top ten. This clonotype was recorded many times. The clone's antigen remains unknown. Base qualities are not at hand, and no much larger clone is one base apart. Overall study outcomes, separate from this receptor: The authors suggested that each seasonal influenza vaccination may recruit only a limited number of new T cells.

The germline V gene encodes CDR1 SGHVS and CDR2 FQNEAQ. From V the trimming removes 2 bases and from J it removes 5 bases, while the gene matches leave 3 bases of the junction unaccounted for. CDR3 length: 15 amino acids, cysteine to phenylalanine. Solely the CDR3 DNA is kept, with 45 bases framed from the first base. Sample time point, as interpreted from the label and publication: approximately 40 days after influenza vaccine administration. The clonotype was recovered from a man aged 50 or older who received an inactivated influenza vaccine. Donor details come from another sample of the same person, matched by shared clones. The V and J segments used are TRBV7-8 and TRBJ2-2; 9 bases in the junction line up with TRBD1. This specimen was PBMCs from blood, taken roughly 45 days after vaccination. The CDR3: CASSLPGTGTGELFF. The DNA sequence is as follows: TGTGCCAGCAGCTTACCTGGGACAGGGACCGGGGAGCTGTTTTTT.